This entry lists 5 T cell receptor beta chains sequenced from one sample in a study of cytomegalovirus exposure and HLA in healthy donors. This PCR relied on a set of 60 Vbeta primers and 13 Jbeta primers. Sequencing was performed with immunoSEQ multiplex PCR; in TCRdb, only in-frame clones are kept and a portion is missing. Of roughly 140,000 clones in the sample, 65% to 85% are singletons; the top ten hold about 3.7%. The sample comprised PBMCs. The receptors stem from a male donor in good health and CMV-seronegative.

This clone was observed a handful of times. The chain has TRBV27 and TRBJ1-2, with D maybe TRBD1 (5 bases). Trimming took off 0 bases at V and 0 bases at J, with 14 bases between the two ends. Looked up from germline, CDR1 is MNHEY and CDR2 is SMNVEV (reference sequence). CDR3 length equals 17 residues. The CDR3 bases are TGTGCCAGCAGTTTATCGGGAGGGACCGTTACTAACTATGGCTACACCTTC. It codes for CASSLSGGTVTNYGYTF.

This clone was recorded only once. The CDR3 region is CASPGYEQYF. The DNA of the CDR3 is TGTGCCAGTCCGGGCTACGAGCAGTACTTC. J is TRBJ2-7 and V is TRBV28; D unclear. The germline V gene has CDR1 MDHEN and CDR2 SYDVKM. The CDR3 runs to 10 residues. Trimming pared 9 bases from V and 3 bases from J, leaving 6 bases between.

The genes are TRBV29-1 and TRBJ1-1; perhaps TRBD1 as D (5 bases). Germline-derived CDR1 and CDR2 are SQVTM and ANQGSEA. Between the trimmed V and J ends, which lost 3 bases and 3 bases, there was a span of 11 bases. The CDR3 contains 13 residues. In DNA form, the CDR3 reads TGCAGCGTTGAGGAGGAGGGGTACACTGAAGCTTTCTTT. This sequence encodes CSVEEEGYTEAFF.

This chain links TRBV2 with TRBJ2-3; perhaps TRBD2 as D (5 bases). Germline lookup yields CDR1 SNHLY and CDR2 FYNNEI. V lost 4 bases and J lost 1, with 21 bases in between. CDR3 length: 18 residues. The chain's CDR3 is CASSGVPPARARTDTQYF. CDR3 DNA: TGTGCCAGCAGTGGGGTTCCTCCGGCGCGGGCCCGCACAGATACGCAGTATTTT.

The genes are TRBV29-1 and TRBJ2-3, with 7 bases identical to TRBD2. The V segment lost 4 bases and the J segment 0 bases; nucleotides outside the gene matches: 7. Germline V gives CDR1 SQVTM, CDR2 ANQGSEA. The CDR3 loop spans 15 amino acids. CDR3 region: CSVVWGTTSTDTQYF. The CDR3 nucleotides are TGCAGCGTTGTCTGGGGGACTACTAGCACAGATACGCAGTATTTT.